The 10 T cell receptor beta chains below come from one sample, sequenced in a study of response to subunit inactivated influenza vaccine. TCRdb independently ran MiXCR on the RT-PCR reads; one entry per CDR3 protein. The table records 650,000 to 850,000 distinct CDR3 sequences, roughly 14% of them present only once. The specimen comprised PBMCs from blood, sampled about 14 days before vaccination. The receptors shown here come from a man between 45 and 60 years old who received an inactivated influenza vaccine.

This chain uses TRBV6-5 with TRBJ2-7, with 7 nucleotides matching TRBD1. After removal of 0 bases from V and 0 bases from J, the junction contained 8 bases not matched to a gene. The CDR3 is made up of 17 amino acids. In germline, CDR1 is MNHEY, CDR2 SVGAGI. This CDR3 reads CASSYSGVGTASYEQYF. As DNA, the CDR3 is TGTGCCAGCAGTTACTCGGGGGTGGGGACAGCCTCCTACGAGCAGTACTTC.

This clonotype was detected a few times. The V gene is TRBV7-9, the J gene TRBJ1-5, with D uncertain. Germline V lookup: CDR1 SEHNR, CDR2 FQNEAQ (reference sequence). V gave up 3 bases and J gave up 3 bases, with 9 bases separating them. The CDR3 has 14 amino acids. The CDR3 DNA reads TGTGCCAGCAGCTTGGACCTCCACAATCAGCCCCAGCATTTT. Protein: CASSLDLHNQPQHF.

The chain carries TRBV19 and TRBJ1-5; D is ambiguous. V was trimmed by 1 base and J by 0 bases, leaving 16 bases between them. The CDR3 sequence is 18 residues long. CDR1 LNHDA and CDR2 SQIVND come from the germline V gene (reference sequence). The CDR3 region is CASSIARMDPLSNQPQHF. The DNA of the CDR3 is TGTGCCAGTAGTATAGCCAGGATGGATCCCCTTAGCAATCAGCCCCAGCATTTT.

CDR3: CSVVQGGTEAFF. CDR3 nucleotides: TGCAGCGTCGTACAGGGGGGGACTGAAGCTTTCTTT. The V and J genes are TRBV29-1 and TRBJ1-1, with 8 bases matching TRBD1. The CDR3 runs 12 residues. V was clipped by 6 bases and J by 5 bases; unmatched bases: 5. Germline CDR1 reads SQVTM; CDR2 reads ANQGSEA. Based on the CDR3 plus reference TRBV29-1 and TRBJ1-1, the full variable domain is SAVISQKPSRDICQRGTSLTIQCQVDSQVTMMFWYRQQPGQSLTLIATANQGSEATYESGFVIDKFPISRPNLTFSTLTVSNMSPEDSSIYLCSVVQGGTEAFFGQGTRLTVV.

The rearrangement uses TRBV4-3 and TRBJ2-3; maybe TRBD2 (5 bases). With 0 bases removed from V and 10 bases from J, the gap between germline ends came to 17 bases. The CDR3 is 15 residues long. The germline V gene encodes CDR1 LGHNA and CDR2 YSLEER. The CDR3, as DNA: TGCGCCAGCAGCCAAGAGGGAGACCAAACATCTCCGCAGTATTTT. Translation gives CASSQEGDQTSPQYF.

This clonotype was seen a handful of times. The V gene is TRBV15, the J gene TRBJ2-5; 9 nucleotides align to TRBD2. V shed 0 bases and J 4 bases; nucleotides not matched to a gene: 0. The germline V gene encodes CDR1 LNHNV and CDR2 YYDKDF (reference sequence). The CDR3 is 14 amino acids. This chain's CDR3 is CATSRDSGGETQYF. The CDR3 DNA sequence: TGTGCCACCAGCAGAGATAGCGGGGGAGAGACCCAGTACTTC.

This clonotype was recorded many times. CDR3 amino acids: CASSQQENTEAFF. Here the CDR3 DNA reads TGTGCCAGCAGTCAACAGGAGAACACTGAAGCTTTCTTT. V is TRBV12-3 or TRBV12-4 and J is TRBJ1-1; D might be TRBD1 (5 bases). The CDR3 is 13 residues long. With 5 bases removed from V and 1 base from J, the gap between germline ends came to 8 bases.

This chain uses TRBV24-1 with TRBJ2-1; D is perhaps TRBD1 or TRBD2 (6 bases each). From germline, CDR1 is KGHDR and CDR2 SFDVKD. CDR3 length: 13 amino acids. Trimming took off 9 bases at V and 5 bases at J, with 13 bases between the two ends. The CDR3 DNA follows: TGTGCCACCGGTAGGGGGGCCGACAATGAGCAGTTCTTC. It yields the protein CATGRGADNEQFF.

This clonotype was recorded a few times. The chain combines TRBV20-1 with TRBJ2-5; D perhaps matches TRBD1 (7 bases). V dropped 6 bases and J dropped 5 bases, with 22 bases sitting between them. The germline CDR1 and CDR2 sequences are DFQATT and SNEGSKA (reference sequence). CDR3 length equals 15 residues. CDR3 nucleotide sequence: TGCAGTGCAACCATTTCGACAGGGAGGACGGAGACCCAGTACTTC. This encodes CSATISTGRTETQYF.

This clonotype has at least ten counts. The CDR3: CASNAGGNYGYTF. CDR3 DNA: TGTGCCAGCAATGCAGGGGGCAACTATGGCTACACCTTC. The chain carries TRBV12-3 or TRBV12-4 and TRBJ1-2; 8 nucleotides match TRBD1. The trim removed 7 bases at V and 2 bases at J, leaving 3 bases unmatched. The CDR3 spans 13 residues.